Listed below are T cell receptor beta chains from one sample, sequenced in a study of regulatory T cells in long-lasting Graves disease. In TCRdb, the multiplex PCR reads were re-called with MiXCR into one record per CDR3 protein. Of about 620,000 distinct CDR3 sequences in the sample, under 20% were seen once. These data also featured in a second study, about T cells in Graves' hyperthyroidism and ophthalmopathy.

The material sequenced was peripheral blood mononuclear cells (PBMCs), taken at new diagnosis, from a patient treated with antithyroid drugs. These receptor sequences come from a woman aged 30 to 39 with Graves disease. CDR3s include the opening cysteine and the closing phenylalanine or tryptophan. D genes are given only for firm matches. For some rows the clone size is stated as once, few or many, or as a class when expanded; others skip it.

>TRBJ2-3|NA|TRBV2|many
TGTGCCAGCAGACGACGGTGGAGCACAGATACGCAGTATTTT
CASRRRWSTDTQYF
>TRBJ1-5|TRBD1|TRBV6-1|many
TGTGCCAGCAGTGAAGCCCTAGGACAGGGGTACCAGCCCCAGCATTTT
CASSEALGQGYQPQHF
>TRBJ1-1|TRBD1|TRBV2|many
TGTGCCAGCAGTGGACAGGGTTACGAAGCTTTCTTT
CASSGQGYEAFF
>TRBJ2-1|NA|TRBV27|NA
TGTGCCAGCAGTTTCCCTTCAAAGGGCGACTGGGGACGGGAGCAGTTCTTC
CASSFPSKGDWGREQFF
>TRBJ1-5|NA|TRBV12-3/TRBV12-4|many
TGTGCCAGCACCGGTCCGGGGGGCCCGAAGGCCCAGCCCCAGCATTTT
CASTGPGGPKAQPQHF
>TRBJ1-1|NA|TRBV7-9|many
TGTGCCAGCAGCTTCGACGGTCCTGGAGTCGCTTTCTTT
CASSFDGPGVAFF
>TRBJ2-7|NA|TRBV11-1|many
TGTGCCAGCAGCCTGTCCGGGGCACGCGAGCAGTACTTC
CASSLSGAREQYF
>TRBJ2-7|NA|TRBV5-1|many
TGCGCCAGCAGCTTGGCCGGTACAAGCTCCTACGAGCAGTACTTC
CASSLAGTSSYEQYF
>TRBJ1-1|TRBD1|TRBV3-1|NA
TGTGCCAGCAGCCATAGGACAGGGGGTAACACTGAAGCTTTCTTT
CASSHRTGGNTEAFF
>TRBJ1-1|NA|TRBV4-1|few
TGCGCCAGCAGCCATCCATTTTCAGGGTATGAAGCTTTCTTT
CASSHPFSGYEAFF
>TRBJ2-1|TRBD2|TRBV2|many
TGTGCCGCAAGACTAGCGCGCAACAATGAGCAGTTCTTC
CAARLARNNEQFF
>TRBJ2-7|NA|TRBV2|few
TGTGCCAGCAGTGAAACCTCGGGGTGGGTCTACGAGCAGTACTTC
CASSETSGWVYEQYF
>TRBJ1-1|TRBD1|TRBV5-1|NA
TGCGCCAGCAGCGCGCAGGGGGGAACGGCTGAAGCTTTCTTT
CASSAQGGTAEAFF
>TRBJ1-1|TRBD1|TRBV27|many
TGTGCCAGCAGTTCCTTAGGGACAGGGGGGAACACTGAAGCTTTCTTT
CASSSLGTGGNTEAFF
>TRBJ2-3|NA|TRBV28|NA
TGTGCCAGCAGTTTGGCGGTTAGCACAGATACGCAGTATTTT
CASSLAVSTDTQYF
>TRBJ2-3|NA|TRBV28|many
TGTGCCAGCACTCCCAGAGCGGAGGGGGGAGATACGCAGTATTTT
CASTPRAEGGDTQYF
>TRBJ2-3|NA|TRBV27|NA
TGTGCCAGCGGGGCGACGAGTTACACAGATACGCAGTATTTT
CASGATSYTDTQYF
>TRBJ1-4|NA|TRBV28|NA
TGTGCCAGCAGCCAGGGGACCCGGTATGAAAAACTGTTTTTT
CASSQGTRYEKLFF
>TRBJ2-3|NA|TRBV11-1|NA
TGTGCCAGCAGCTACGGGACTGACACAGATACGCAGTATTTT
CASSYGTDTDTQYF
>TRBJ2-2|NA|TRBV28|NA
TGTGCCAGCAGATGGGGACCTACGAACACCGGGGAGCTGTTTTTT
CASRWGPTNTGELFF
>TRBJ2-1|TRBD2|TRBV6-5|many
TGTGCCAGCAGTTACTCGTATCCAGCGGGACCCAATGAGCAGTTCTTC
CASSYSYPAGPNEQFF
>TRBJ2-3|TRBD1|TRBV6-5|NA
TGTGCCAGCAGTTACGGGACAGCCAGCACAGATACGCAGTATTTT
CASSYGTASTDTQYF
>TRBJ1-2|TRBD1|TRBV7-2|many
TGTGCCAGCAGCCGGACAGGGAAGGACTATGGCTACACCTTC
CASSRTGKDYGYTF
>TRBJ2-7|NA|TRBV5-1|NA
TGCGCCAGCAGCCCTATGGTCCCCTACGAGCAGTACTTC
CASSPMVPYEQYF
>TRBJ1-2|NA|TRBV5-1|few
TGCGCCAGCAGCTTGGAGGCCACCACCGTCTATGGCTACACCTTC
CASSLEATTVYGYTF
>TRBJ2-1|TRBD2|TRBV2|many
TGTGCCAGCACCGGGGGACTAGCGGCCTTCAATGAGCAGTTCTTC
CASTGGLAAFNEQFF
>TRBJ2-3|NA|TRBV19|NA
TGTGCCAGTAGTAAGAAGGCAGGGGACACAGATACGCAGTATTTT
CASSKKAGDTDTQYF
>TRBJ2-1|TRBD2|TRBV24-1|many
TGTGCCACCAGTGCCGCTAGCGGGAGGACCAATGAGCAGTTCTTC
CATSAASGRTNEQFF
>TRBJ1-5|TRBD1|TRBV27|many
TGTGCCAGCCAGGACAGGGGCGGCAATCAGCCCCAGCATTTT
CASQDRGGNQPQHF
>TRBJ2-5|NA|TRBV6-1|few
TGTGCCAGCAGGCTTGGACTACCGTACCAAGAGACCCAGTACTTC
CASRLGLPYQETQYF
>TRBJ2-3|NA|TRBV19|NA
TGTGCCACCCGGCAGGGGTTGAATACGCAGTATTTT
CATRQGLNTQYF
>TRBJ1-6|TRBD1|TRBV20-1|few
TGCAGTGCCCCCGCCAGAGGGGGGACAGGGGGCGCTTCCTATAATTCACCCCTCCACTTT
CSAPARGGTGGASYNSPLHF
>TRBJ1-3|NA|TRBV18|few
TGTGCCAGCTCACTCCGGACTGCCTCTGGAAACACCATATATTTT
CASSLRTASGNTIYF
>TRBJ1-2|NA|TRBV10-3|NA
TGTGCCATCAGTTTTGGACAGTTCGATGGCTACACCTTC
CAISFGQFDGYTF
>TRBJ1-2|NA|TRBV19|NA
TGTGCCAGTAGTACCCCACAGGGAAGCCGTGGAGGCTACACCTTC
CASSTPQGSRGGYTF
>TRBJ1-2|NA|TRBV19|once
TGTGCCAGTAGTATAGAGGGACCCTATGGCTACACCTTC
CASSIEGPYGYTF
>TRBJ1-1|NA|TRBV20-1|many
TGCAGTGCGGATTCGGGACACCAAAACACTGAAGCTTTCTTT
CSADSGHQNTEAFF
>TRBJ2-7|NA|TRBV5-6|once
TGTGCCAGCAGCCGGCACGGTTCCTACGAGCAGTACTTC
CASSRHGSYEQYF
>TRBJ2-1|NA|TRBV29-1|NA
TGCAGCGTGGGGGGACAGTTCCTCAATGAGCAGTTCTTC
CSVGGQFLNEQFF
>TRBJ2-1|NA|TRBV7-2|many
TGTGCCAGCAGCCATGCTAAAGAATGGGACAATGAGCAGTTCTTC
CASSHAKEWDNEQFF
>TRBJ2-6|NA|TRBV6-5|NA
TGTGCCAGCAGTTACTCGCTTGAGGCCTCTGGGGCCAACGTCCTGACTTTC
CASSYSLEASGANVLTF
>TRBJ1-5|NA|TRBV18|many
TGTGCCAGCTCCGAGAGACAGGCGACTTCTGAGCCCCAGCATTTT
CASSERQATSEPQHF
>TRBJ2-1|TRBD2|TRBV28|many
TGTGCCAGCCAGCCGGGGGGGGCTGGGCATGAGCAGTTCTTC
CASQPGGAGHEQFF
>TRBJ2-6|NA|TRBV12-3/TRBV12-4|many
TGTGCCAGCAGCAGAGATCCGTGGGTCCTGACTTTC
CASSRDPWVLTF
>TRBJ2-1|TRBD2|TRBV28|many
TGTGCCAGCAGTTTAACCGAGGGACTAGCGGCCTACAATGAGCAGTTCTTC
CASSLTEGLAAYNEQFF
>TRBJ2-1|NA|TRBV3-1|NA
TGTGCCAGCAGCCAAGATTGGCCGAGCTCCTACAATGAGCAGTTCTTC
CASSQDWPSSYNEQFF
>TRBJ2-1|NA|TRBV5-4|NA
TGTGCCAGCAGCTTGGAGGAAGGTATCTACAATGAGCAGTTCTTC
CASSLEEGIYNEQFF
>TRBJ2-1|NA|TRBV7-3|many
TGTGCCAGCAGCCCCAGGGCCGAATCGGTTGAGCAGTTCTTC
CASSPRAESVEQFF
>TRBJ2-5|NA|TRBV7-6|NA
TGTGCCAGCAGCTTTGCGACACTGCAAGAGACCCAGTACTTC
CASSFATLQETQYF
>TRBJ2-1|TRBD2|TRBV29-1|few
TGCAGCGTTGAAATGGGTAGCGGGAGTTTAGGATCCTACAATGAGCAGTTCTTC
CSVEMGSGSLGSYNEQFF
>TRBJ2-1|TRBD2|TRBV20-1|NA
TGCAGTGCTCCGACTAGCGGGAGGGGGGATGAGCAGTTCTTC
CSAPTSGRGDEQFF
>TRBJ2-4|TRBD1|TRBV30|few
TGTGCCTGGAGTGGCGACAGGGATTCCAAAAACATTCAGTACTTC
CAWSGDRDSKNIQYF
>TRBJ1-5|NA|TRBV15|NA
TGTGCCACCAGCCTGGGGGGGTTCAGCGATCAGCCCCAGCATTTT
CATSLGGFSDQPQHF
>TRBJ1-1|NA|TRBV2|many
TGTGCCAGCAGCGACAGGCTTGAAGCTTTCTTT
CASSDRLEAFF
>TRBJ2-3|TRBD2|TRBV5-8|NA
TGTGCCAGCAGCTCCCGACTAGCGGGAGGTCGAGCAGATACGCAGTATTTT
CASSSRLAGGRADTQYF
>TRBJ2-5|TRBD2|TRBV6-2/TRBV6-3|NA
TGTGCCAGCAGTCGAGGACTAGCAGTTCAAGAGACCCAGTACTTC
CASSRGLAVQETQYF
>TRBJ2-2|NA|TRBV6-2/TRBV6-3|NA
TGTGCCAGCAGTTACTCGACTAGTTTGACCGGGGAGCTGTTTTTT
CASSYSTSLTGELFF
>TRBJ2-4|NA|TRBV28|NA
TGTGCCAGCAGTACAAGGGACATTCAGTACTTC
CASSTRDIQYF